This entry lists 24 T cell receptor beta chains sequenced from one sample in a study of cytomegalovirus exposure and HLA in healthy donors. The method was immunoSEQ multiplex PCR; TCRdb's version includes in-frame clones alone and lacks a portion of them. The sample includes roughly 120,000 clones, 70% to 90% of them seen just once. The sample taken for sequencing was PBMCs. The receptors were gathered from a young woman in good health and CMV-seropositive.

The genes are TRBV28 and TRBJ2-2; D is unclear. The CDR3 is 14 amino acids. With 3 bases removed from V and 0 bases from J, the gap between germline ends came to 5 bases. Germline CDR1 reads MDHEN; CDR2 reads SYDVKM. Here the CDR3 DNA reads TGTGCCAGCAGTTTGACTCCGAACACCGGGGAGCTGTTTTTT. It is translated as CASSLTPNTGELFF.

This clone has only one observation. The chain carries TRBV5-4 and TRBJ1-2; 7 positions match TRBD1. The trim removed 4 bases at V and 4 bases at J, leaving 13 bases unmatched. Germline assignment: CDR1 SGHNT and CDR2 YYREEE (reference sequence). There are 16 residues in the CDR3. CDR3 in amino acids: CASSPPGQIISYGYTF. CDR3 nucleotides: TGTGCCAGCAGCCCACCGGGACAGATTATTAGCTATGGCTACACCTTC.

The chain is built from TRBV7-2 and TRBJ2-7, with 9 nucleotides matching TRBD2. The ends lost 5 bases at V and 1 base at J; junction bases unmatched: 15. Germline assignment: CDR1 SGHTA and CDR2 FQGNSA. This CDR3 is 18 amino acids long. This CDR3 reads CASSHPNSISGSSYEQYF. In DNA form, the CDR3 reads TGTGCCAGCAGCCACCCGAATTCCATTAGCGGGAGTTCCTACGAGCAGTACTTC.

V usage is TRBV2 and J usage is TRBJ2-3, with unresolved D. The germline V gene has CDR1 SNHLY and CDR2 FYNNEI. The CDR3 has 15 amino acids. Trimming removed 4 bases at V and 3 bases at J, with 14 bases between. The CDR3 DNA reads as TGTGCCAGCAGTGGCGGTCCGGCCGGAACAGATACGCAGTATTTT. It specifies CASSGGPAGTDTQYF.

This chain uses TRBV5-1 with TRBJ1-1; D not certain. Trimming shortened V by 1 base and J by 7 bases, and 8 bases separated the two germline ends. The CDR3 is made up of 12 amino acids. CDR1 and CDR2 (germline): SGHRS, YFSETQ. CDR3 coding DNA: TGCGCCAGCAGCTTGTACGGGTTTGAAGCTTTCTTT. This gives the protein CASSLYGFEAFF. The entire variable domain, with the rest obtained from reference TRBV5-1 and TRBJ1-1, is as follows: KAGVTQTPRYLIKTRGQQVTLSCSPISGHRSVSWYQQTPGQGLQFLFEYFSETQRNKGNFPGRFSGRQFSNSRSEMNVSTLELGDSALYLCASSLYGFEAFFGQGTRLTVV.

This clone was seen just once. The chain uses TRBV11-3 and TRBJ2-3; no clear D. V dropped 5 bases and J dropped 1 base, with 7 bases sitting between them. Germline loops: CDR1 SGHNT, CDR2 YENEEA. The CDR3 loop spans 13 amino acids. The CDR3: CASSPTRTDTQYF. The CDR3 nucleotides are TGTGCCAGCAGCCCTACTCGCACAGATACGCAGTATTTT.

This clone was seen only a few times. The chain combines TRBV11-2 with TRBJ1-2; D possibly corresponds to TRBD1 (6 bases). Trimming took 8 bases from V and 5 from J, leaving 18 bases between them. Germline values: CDR1 SGHAT, CDR2 FQNNGV. The CDR3 consists of 14 residues. CDR3 DNA sequence: TGTGCCAGCGACCCTTTGGGCAGGGGTTATGGCTACACCTTC. Amino acid sequence: CASDPLGRGYGYTF.

This clone was counted once. This chain uses TRBV30 with TRBJ2-1; D gene unclear. Per the germline V gene, CDR1 is GTSNPN and CDR2 is SVGIG (reference sequence). The CDR3 has 13 residues. Trimming pared 7 bases from V and 2 bases from J, leaving 12 bases between. The CDR3 coding sequence is TGTGCCTCCCTTTTAGAGGCCTACAATGAGCAGTTCTTC. It codes for CASLLEAYNEQFF.

The rearrangement uses TRBV2 and TRBJ1-1; the match to TRBD1 covers 7 bases. CDR1 and CDR2 (germline): SNHLY, FYNNEI. The V gene end was trimmed by 6 bases and the J gene end by 0 bases; junction bases not matched to a gene: 13. The CDR3 consists of 17 residues. CDR3 coding DNA: TGTGCCAGCAGCTCACCGGGACAGCTGAGAATGAACACTGAAGCTTTCTTT. Amino acid sequence: CASSSPGQLRMNTEAFF.

This clone was seen once. CDR3 DNA sequence: TGTGCCAGCAGCCATGGGGGCGGCAGCCGGAACACTGAAGCTTTCTTT. Amino acids: CASSHGGGSRNTEAFF. V usage is TRBV7-8 and J usage is TRBJ1-1; D is perhaps TRBD1 (6 bases). Per germline, CDR1 SGHVS and CDR2 FQNEAQ. This CDR3 has 16 amino acids. V dropped 5 bases and J dropped 1 base, with 17 bases sitting between them.

The genes are TRBV6-6 and TRBJ1-6, with no clear D. Per the germline V gene, CDR1 is MNHNY and CDR2 is SVGAGI (reference sequence). Trimming took off 1 base at V and 6 bases at J, with 7 bases between the two ends. There are 14 residues in the CDR3. In DNA, the CDR3 is TGTGCCAGCAGTTACTACGACATTAATTCACCCCTCCACTTT. It yields the protein CASSYYDINSPLHF.

CDR3: CASSLDGTGRGGYTF. The DNA of the CDR3 is TGTGCCAGCAGCTTAGATGGGACAGGGCGGGGAGGCTACACCTTC. This chain joins TRBV11-3 and TRBJ1-2, with 9 bases lining up with TRBD1. Germline V lookup: CDR1 SGHNT, CDR2 YENEEA. V lost 0 bases and J lost 8; bases outside the gene matches: 7. The length of the CDR3 is 15 residues.

The chain couples TRBV4-2 to TRBJ2-2, with D perhaps TRBD1 (6 bases). Per germline, CDR1 LGHNA and CDR2 YNFKEQ. The CDR3 is made up of 15 amino acids. Trimming took 5 bases from V and 5 from J, leaving 15 bases between them. The CDR3 sequence is CASSSNDRWTGELFF. CDR3 coding DNA: TGTGCCAGCAGCTCCAACGACAGGTGGACCGGGGAGCTGTTTTTT.

The chain is built from TRBV6-5 and TRBJ2-2; TRBD1 is a possible D gene (7 bases). Germline values: CDR1 MNHEY, CDR2 SVGAGI. Trimming shortened V by 9 bases and J by 0 bases, and 14 bases separated the two germline ends. This CDR3 has 15 amino acids. The CDR3 sequence is CARGGTGANTGELFF. DNA for the CDR3: TGTGCCAGGGGAGGCACAGGGGCGAACACCGGGGAGCTGTTTTTT.

The chain recombines TRBV30 with TRBJ1-1; D remains ambiguous. CDR3 length: 14 amino acids. The V and J ends lost 3 bases and 2 bases respectively, with 13 bases between them. CDR1 and CDR2 from the germline V gene are GTSNPN and SVGIG (reference sequence). DNA for the CDR3: TGTGCCTGGAGGTTGCGGGGTGCTAACACTGAAGCTTTCTTT. Protein sequence: CAWRLRGANTEAFF.

This clone was counted a single time. The CDR3 loop is CASSPVPSYEQYF. The CDR3 nucleotides are TGTGCCAGCAGCCCGGTCCCCTCCTACGAGCAGTACTTC. The chain combines TRBV11-2 with TRBJ2-7; D call uncertain. Germline assignment: CDR1 SGHAT and CDR2 FQNNGV. The CDR3 runs to 13 residues. Trimming cost V 5 bases and J 0 bases, with 8 bases left between them.

In its sample, this clone was seen a few times. The V call is TRBV28, the J call TRBJ2-7; 10 nucleotides align to TRBD2. The CDR3 runs 15 residues. Germline V gene sequence: CDR1 MDHEN, CDR2 SYDVKM. V shed 2 bases, J shed 4 bases, and the junction held 5 bases outside the gene matches. In DNA, the CDR3 is TGTGCCAGCAGTTTAGGGATAGCGGGGGGTTACGAGCAGTACTTC. It yields the protein CASSLGIAGGYEQYF.

This clone was found many times. The chain uses TRBV27 and TRBJ2-5, with TRBD2 matching over 12 bases. The CDR3 is 16 residues long. The germline V gene has CDR1 MNHEY and CDR2 SMNVEV (reference sequence). The V segment lost 3 bases and the J segment 4 bases; nucleotides outside the gene matches: 6. The CDR3 bases are TGTGCCAGCAGTTTTGGGGCTAGCGGGGGGGGAGAGACCCAGTACTTC. Translated, it gives CASSFGASGGGETQYF.

The rearrangement links TRBV5-1 to TRBJ2-1; D is possibly TRBD2 (6 bases). The CDR3 runs to 14 residues. CDR1 is SGHRS and CDR2 is YFSETQ in the germline V gene. V lost 6 bases, J lost 6 bases, and 16 bases lay in between. This CDR3 reads CASNRLARVNEQFF. The DNA of the CDR3 is TGCGCCAGCAATAGGCTAGCGCGGGTCAATGAGCAGTTCTTC.

Only a few counts were recorded for this clone. The gene calls are TRBV6-6 and TRBJ2-7; perhaps TRBD2 as D (5 bases). The ends were cut back, 4 bases at V and 2 bases at J, with 6 bases in the middle. The CDR3 loop spans 12 amino acids. CDR1 MNHNY and CDR2 SVGAGI come from the germline V gene (reference sequence). CDR3 in amino acids: CASSSGTYEQYF. CDR3 nucleotides: TGTGCCAGCAGTTCCGGGACCTACGAGCAGTACTTC.

This chain uses TRBV5-1 with TRBJ1-2; 9 bases are a match to TRBD1. V was pared by 4 bases and J by 7 bases, with 8 bases of the junction left unmatched. The CDR3 extends over 14 amino acids. Germline loops: CDR1 SGHRS, CDR2 YFSETQ. In nucleotides, the CDR3 is TGCGCCAGCAGCCTGGGACAGGGAAAAGGTGGCTACACCTTC. Translated, it gives CASSLGQGKGGYTF. The full variable domain, rest sourced from reference TRBV5-1 and TRBJ1-2, is KAGVTQTPRYLIKTRGQQVTLSCSPISGHRSVSWYQQTPGQGLQFLFEYFSETQRNKGNFPGRFSGRQFSNSRSEMNVSTLELGDSALYLCASSLGQGKGGYTFGSGTRLTVV.

This clone was seen once. The chain employs TRBV4-3 and TRBJ2-1, with D maybe TRBD2 (5 bases). Looked up from germline, CDR1 is LGHNA and CDR2 is YSLEER. The CDR3 covers 16 residues. Trimming took 0 bases from V and 0 from J, leaving 9 bases between them. The CDR3 here is CASSQDRGSSYNEQFF. DNA for the CDR3: TGCGCCAGCAGCCAAGATCGAGGGAGCTCCTACAATGAGCAGTTCTTC.

The V gene is TRBV7-9, the J gene TRBJ2-3, with 10 bases fitting TRBD1. V shed 5 bases and J 2 bases; nucleotides not matched to a gene: 4. CDR1 SEHNR and CDR2 FQNEAQ come from the germline V gene (reference sequence). This CDR3 comprises 15 residues. Here the CDR3 reads CASSPGQGHTDTQYF. For the CDR3, the DNA is TGTGCCAGCAGCCCGGGACAGGGGCACACAGATACGCAGTATTTT.

This chain connects TRBV4-1 to TRBJ2-1, with 9 bases lining up with TRBD2. Germline CDR1 and CDR2: MGHRA and YSYEKL. The CDR3 runs 16 residues. Trimming took 3 bases from V and 7 from J; bases not matched to a gene: 10. CDR3 loop: CASSHPGLATDNEQFF. CDR3 DNA: TGCGCCAGCAGCCATCCCGGACTAGCGACGGATAATGAGCAGTTCTTC.